This TCR beta chain was found in a study of radiation and T cells in renal cell carcinoma. Study observations and caveats: Without pretreatment biopsies, baseline tumor clonotype presence was undetermined. From baseline, blood top tumor clonotypes peaked at 2 weeks post-radiation.

Sequencing was performed with immunoSEQ multiplex PCR; in TCRdb, only in-frame clones are kept and a portion is missing. The sample lists around 170,000 clones; about nine tenths were seen once. Time point specified: blood 4 weeks post-SBRT, at nephrectomy. Treatment reported: 15 Gy SBRT to primary tumor, nephrectomy 4 weeks later. Nephrectomy followed 15 Gy stereotactic body radiation by 4 weeks. In the case of this clone: Antigen unknown.

V lost 5 bases and J lost 9; bases outside the gene matches: 12. The CDR3 contains 15 residues. Looked up from germline, CDR1 is LNHNV and CDR2 is YYDKDF (reference sequence). This chain connects TRBV15 to TRBJ2-1; 8 bases are a match to TRBD2. The origin of this receptor is a woman in her forties or fifties with renal cell carcinoma. The source material was blood, sampled from a patient whose treatment included radiotherapy and nephrectomy. This CDR3 is CATSSRPRGGSEQFF. CDR3 nucleotide sequence: TGTGCCACCAGCTCCCGACCACGGGGGGGCTCTGAGCAGTTCTTC.